A single sample is the source of the 15 T cell receptor beta chains below, sequenced in a study of cytomegalovirus exposure and HLA in healthy donors. PCR involved 60 Vbeta and 13 Jbeta primers. Generated by immunoSEQ multiplex PCR, the TCRdb table keeps only in-frame clones and is missing some. The profile shows about 180,000 clones, just over 75% of them singletons. Sequencing was performed on PBMCs. All receptors derive from a woman aged 60-75 years in good health and CMV-seropositive.

This rearrangement joins TRBV18 to TRBJ2-7; D is unclear. Germline V gives CDR1 KGHSH, CDR2 LQKENI. V lost 6 bases to trimming and J lost 6 bases, with 12 bases between them. The CDR3 runs 12 residues. The CDR3 sequence: CASSNSFGEQYF. DNA for the CDR3: TGTGCCAGCTCCAACTCTTTCGGCGAGCAGTACTTC.

The chain joins TRBV9 to TRBJ2-3, with TRBD1 identical over 12 bases. Unmatched junction bases numbered 10, after V lost 0 bases and J lost 2 bases. The germline V gene encodes CDR1 SGDLS and CDR2 YYNGEE. This CDR3 region has 19 residues. CDR3 DNA sequence: TGTGCCAGCAGCGTAGACGCGGGACAGGGGGCGGCTTTCACAGATACGCAGTATTTT. It specifies CASSVDAGQGAAFTDTQYF.

This clone was found a few times. The CDR3: CAWTKNRETEAFF. The CDR3 DNA follows: TGTGCCTGGACAAAAAACAGGGAAACTGAAGCTTTCTTT. The chain uses TRBV30 and TRBJ1-1; a possible D gene is TRBD1 (6 bases). The ends were cut back, 4 bases at V and 5 bases at J, with 14 bases in the middle. The CDR3 consists of 13 residues. Germline V gene sequence: CDR1 GTSNPN, CDR2 SVGIG (reference sequence).

V is TRBV27 and J is TRBJ2-7; tentatively, D is TRBD2 (6 bases). Germline loops: CDR1 MNHEY, CDR2 SMNVEV (reference sequence). The CDR3 has 12 residues. Trimming shortened V by 3 bases and J by 7 bases, and 10 bases separated the two germline ends. Here the CDR3 reads CASSFGGQEQYF. The CDR3 nucleotides are TGTGCCAGCAGTTTCGGGGGTCAAGAGCAGTACTTC.

V and J are TRBV27 and TRBJ2-7, with D possibly matching TRBD2 (6 bases). This CDR3 is built from 14 residues. The V and J ends lost 7 bases and 1 base respectively, with 14 bases between them. Germline V gene data show CDR1 as MNHEY and CDR2 as SMNVEV (reference sequence). The CDR3 sequence: CASKSSTSSYEQYF. CDR3 nucleotide sequence: TGTGCCAGCAAGTCTTCGACTAGTTCCTACGAGCAGTACTTC.

The table lists this clone with a few counts. The CDR3 bases are TGTGCCAGCACCAACAGGGGGCAGGGAGGTATGAACACTGAAGCTTTCTTT. Residues: CASTNRGQGGMNTEAFF. The chain couples TRBV11-2 to TRBJ1-1, with TRBD1 matching over 9 bases. Trimming took 7 bases from V and 0 from J; bases not matched to a gene: 12. The CDR3 is made up of 17 amino acids. Per the germline V gene, CDR1 is SGHAT and CDR2 is FQNNGV.

This chain joins TRBV29-1 and TRBJ1-2; 9 positions match TRBD1. This CDR3 comprises 13 residues. Losses at the gene ends were 2 bases for V and 4 bases for J; bases not matched to a gene: 2. Germline V gene data show CDR1 as SQVTM and CDR2 as ANQGSEA. The DNA of the CDR3 is TGCAGCGTTGAATCGGGACAGGGCTATGGCTACACCTTC. It is translated as CSVESGQGYGYTF.

About this clone itself: At one end, the junction sequence differs from germline, possibly due to a read error. The rearrangement uses TRBV7-9 and TRBJ2-6, with 7 bases identical to TRBD1. The CDR3 totals 17 residues. Germline V gives CDR1 SEHNR, CDR2 FQNEAQ (reference sequence). For the CDR3, the DNA is TGTGCCAGCAGCTTAGCGGATAGGGGGCATGGGGCCAACGGCCTGACTTTC. Protein: CASSLADRGHGANGLTF. The full variable domain, in which reference TRBV7-9 and TRBJ2-6 provide the parts outside the CDR3, is DTGVSQNPRHKITKRGQNVTFRCDPISEHNRLYWYRQTLGQGPEFLTYFQNEAQLEKSRLLSDRFSAERPKGSFSTLEIQRTEQGDSAMYLCASSLADRGHGANGLTFGAGSRLTVL.

The chain carries TRBV5-4 and TRBJ2-5, with 9 bases lining up with TRBD1. The J call may be faulty, since TRBJ2-7 better matches the DNA end. In germline, CDR1 is SGHNT, CDR2 YYREEE (reference sequence). This CDR3 is 13 amino acids long. The CDR3, as DNA: TGTGCCAGCAGCTGGGACAGGGCTTACGAGCAGTACTTC. Its protein product is CASSWDRAYEQYF.

This clone was picked up one time. The V and J genes are TRBV5-6 and TRBJ2-1; 13 nucleotides match TRBD2. This CDR3 is built from 16 residues. Trimming at V came to 1 base and at J to 10 bases, leaving 8 bases not matched to a gene. Germline CDR1 SGHDT, CDR2 YYEEEE. The CDR3 nucleotides are TGTGCCAGCAGCTTGCAGGGACTAGCGGGACTCCAGGAGCAGTTCTTC. Its translation is CASSLQGLAGLQEQFF.

This clone appeared a few times. The chain couples TRBV9 to TRBJ2-1, with 12 bases lining up with TRBD2. This CDR3 region has 16 residues. CDR1 is SGDLS and CDR2 is YYNGEE in the germline V gene. The trim removed 0 bases at V and 7 bases at J, leaving 5 bases unmatched. CDR3: CASSVGPSGGANEQFF. The CDR3 DNA follows: TGTGCCAGCAGCGTAGGGCCTAGCGGGGGGGCTAATGAGCAGTTCTTC.

This clone was seen more than once but under ten times. V usage is TRBV5-1 and J usage is TRBJ1-1; D remains ambiguous. The germline V gene has CDR1 SGHRS and CDR2 YFSETQ. The CDR3 has 15 residues. The ends were cut back, 3 bases at V and 3 bases at J, with 15 bases in the middle. The CDR3 sequence: CASSSQPLTDTEAFF. CDR3 nucleotide sequence: TGCGCCAGCAGCTCCCAACCCCTAACAGACACTGAAGCTTTCTTT.

The chain carries TRBV7-2 and TRBJ2-3; TRBD2 matches at 9 bases. This CDR3 comprises 15 residues. CDR1 and CDR2 (germline): SGHTA, FQGNSA. V lost 5 bases and J lost 6; bases outside the gene matches: 9. CDR3 coding DNA: TGTGCCAGCAGCGGGGGGCGGGGGGGCGCGGATACGCAGTATTTT. Translating it yields CASSGGRGGADTQYF.

The gene calls are TRBV6-5 and TRBJ2-2; 15 bases map to TRBD2. The ends lost 8 bases at V and 6 bases at J; junction bases unmatched: 4. Germline V gene lookup returns CDR1 MNHEY and CDR2 SVGAGI. The CDR3 is 15 residues long. The CDR3 loop is CASLRTSGGAGELFF. The CDR3 bases are TGTGCCAGCCTACGGACTAGCGGGGGGGCCGGGGAGCTGTTTTTT.

The rearrangement links TRBV28 to TRBJ2-5; 15 bases fit TRBD2. V was clipped by 7 bases and J by 5 bases; unmatched bases: 5. The length of the CDR3 is 15 residues. Germline assignment: CDR1 MDHEN and CDR2 SYDVKM. The CDR3 protein is CASKKGLAGGETQYF. CDR3 DNA sequence: TGTGCCAGCAAGAAGGGACTAGCGGGAGGTGAGACCCAGTACTTC.